This T cell receptor (beta chain) was retrieved from a study of cytomegalovirus exposure and HLA in healthy donors. Study-level information: Earlier, 100 million to 120 million unique TCR beta sequences were recovered from around 190 million T cells by an analysis. The study, taken as a whole, reports: Several V segments, TRBV6-2 and TRBV6-3 among them, could not be told apart and were dropped.

About this clone itself: The antigen is not known.

It was with 60 Vbeta and 13 Jbeta primers that the PCR ran. This table comes from immunoSEQ multiplex PCR, and its TCRdb copy is limited to in-frame clones, with some not included. Counted here are approximately 190,000 clones, roughly four fifths occurring once; the ten biggest clones make up roughly 3.2%. The ends lost 2 bases at V and 3 bases at J; junction bases unmatched: 11. The CDR3 is made up of 18 amino acids. Looked up from germline, CDR1 is ENHRY and CDR2 is SYGVKD. This sequence was found in a middle-aged man in good health and CMV-seropositive. Sequencing used PBMCs. The J gene is TRBJ2-5, the V gene TRBV10-3; 11 bases match TRBD2. For the CDR3, the DNA is TGTGCCATCAGTGAGCCAGGACTAGCGGGTTTTTTGGAAGAGACCCAGTACTTC. It codes for CAISEPGLAGFLEETQYF.